A single sample is the source of the 19 T cell receptor beta chains below, sequenced in a study of tumor and adjacent non-tumor tissue in lung cancer (dated by TCRdb to between 2017 and 2018). RNA was isolated from bulk, unsorted tissue, and RNA quality was assessed with a NanoDrop ND-1000 and an Agilent 2100. Library generation was performed with multiplex PCR. The sample was run on an Illumina HiSeq 2500. Following protocols modified from ARM-PCR, the researchers constructed TCRbeta libraries through three rounds of nested PCR with primers (Table S4). The public reads were reprocessed in TCRdb via fastp at Q25 and MiXCR, keeping in-frame beta chains. Identical CDR3 protein sequences are pooled into one entry, listed with their most common genes and DNA. This sample gives roughly 81,000 distinct CDR3 sequences in total; around two thirds of them show up just once. The leading ten clones occupy around 12% of the sample.

The sequenced material came from lung tumor tissue. These receptors were collected from a woman aged 70 to 79 with non-small cell lung cancer.

The chain has TRBV20-1 and TRBJ2-3; 7 nucleotides line up with TRBD2. CDR3 size: 16 residues. Germline CDR1 and CDR2: DFQATT and SNEGSKA (reference sequence). The junction had 15 bases not matched to a gene; V was cut back by 3 bases and J by 6 bases. The CDR3 spells CSARLQAGNARDTQYF. The CDR3, as DNA: TGCAGTGCTAGGCTACAAGCGGGAAATGCCCGGGATACGCAGTATTTT.

The table lists this clonotype with a few counts. The V call is TRBV4-1, the J call TRBJ1-5; D is unclear. The CDR3 spans 15 residues. Trimming shortened V by 4 bases and J by 5 bases, and 15 bases separated the two germline ends. Germline-derived CDR1 and CDR2 are MGHRA and YSYEKL. DNA for the CDR3: TGCGCCAGCAGCCTGGCGGGAGGCACGGATCAGCCCCAGCATTTT. The encoded protein is CASSLAGGTDQPQHF.

As regards this clonotype: This could be a read error, since a much larger clone is one nucleotide away. This chain joins TRBV2 and TRBJ2-7; 13 bases align to TRBD2. The trim removed 6 bases at V and 2 bases at J, leaving 4 bases unmatched. The CDR3 runs to 15 residues. Germline CDR1 and CDR2: SNHLY and FYNNEI. CDR3 loop: CASSGTSGDPYEQYF. CDR3 DNA: TGTGCCAGCAGCGGGACTAGCGGGGACCCCTACGAGCAGTACTTC.

A single count supports this clonotype. At one boundary the junction diverges from the germline segment, which might be a read error. The chain recombines TRBV20-1 with TRBJ2-5, with D perhaps TRBD1 or TRBD2 (5 bases each). The CDR3 contains 17 residues. From germline, CDR1 is DFQATT and CDR2 SNEGSKA (reference sequence). The CDR3 coding sequence is TGCAGTACTAGAGACGAGAAGAGTCCGACAGACCAAGAGACCCAGTACTTC. It is translated as CSTRDEKSPTDQETQYF.

Points on this clonotype: Since the CDR3 does not end with the conserved phenylalanine or tryptophan, this likely comes from a read error. The chain recombines TRBV5-6 with TRBJ2-1, with D tentatively TRBD1 (5 bases). V lost 9 bases and J lost 7, with 20 bases in between. Looked up from germline, CDR1 is SGHDT and CDR2 is YYEEEE. The CDR3 sequence is 14 residues long. CDR3 loop: CATRLQGVPNEQFS. The CDR3 DNA follows: TGTGCCACCCGCCTCCAGGGTGTCCCGAATGAGCAGTTCTCC.

This clonotype was observed at least ten times. This chain uses TRBV20-1 with TRBJ2-7, with TRBD2 matching over 11 bases. The CDR3 covers 16 residues. Germline CDR1 and CDR2: DFQATT and SNEGSKA (reference sequence). J was trimmed by 1 base and V by 5 bases; bases with no gene match: 10. CDR3 in DNA: TGCAGTGCTGCCCTTTTTAGCGGGAGGGCTTCCTACGAGCAGTACTTC. Amino acids: CSAALFSGRASYEQYF.

Note on this clonotype: The CDR3 does not close with the conserved phenylalanine or tryptophan, likely indicating a read error. The V gene is TRBV5-5, the J gene TRBJ2-2; no clear D. This CDR3 has 16 residues. The germline CDR1 and CDR2 sequences are SGHKS and YYEKEE (reference sequence). Trimming pared 2 bases from V and 6 bases from J, leaving 17 bases between. The CDR3 loop reads CASSFAGSGRPGELFL. CDR3 DNA: TGTGCCAGCAGCTTTGCAGGTTCTGGGCGCCCCGGGGAGCTGTTTCTT.

In regard to this clonotype: It is unclear where the CDR3 begins or ends on the DNA, so no DNA is shown, and the CDR3 is as TCRdb lists it. The rearrangement joins TRBV29-1 to TRBJ2-2; the table's D call of TRBD2 was not tested on the DNA. The CDR3 length is 16 residues, termini included. The germline V gene has CDR1 SQVTM and CDR2 ANQGSEA. CDR3 sequence: CSVVASGSNLHGELFF.

A word on this clonotype: The junction does not match germline at one end; this may be a read error. The chain employs TRBV11-3 and TRBJ2-2; 7 bases align to TRBD2. The V gene's germline CDR1 is SGHNT and CDR2 YENEEA. This CDR3 has 20 amino acids. The CDR3 loop is CASSPLEDWREIQHLGELFF. The CDR3 DNA reads as TGCGCCAGCAGCCCTTTGGAGGACTGGCGGGAGATACAACACCTCGGGGAGCTGTTTTTT.

The J gene is TRBJ2-7, the V gene TRBV6-6, with D maybe TRBD1 (5 bases). CDR1 and CDR2 from the germline V gene are MNHNY and SVGAGI (reference sequence). The length of the CDR3 is 13 residues. CDR3 in DNA: TGTGTCAACACTTCGCAGGGTGAGAAAGAACAGTACTTC. This codes for CVNTSQGEKEQYF.

The CDR3 region is CANIELGPFTEAFF. Written as DNA, the CDR3 is TGTGCCAACATAGAACTGGGACCATTCACTGAAGCTTTCTTT. This chain links TRBV6-1 with TRBJ1-1; TRBD1 is a possible D gene (5 bases). Per germline, CDR1 MNHNS and CDR2 SASEGT. The CDR3 contains 14 residues. The germline V and J ends were trimmed by 10 bases and 4 bases, with 19 bases remaining between them.

This chain uses TRBV7-8 with TRBJ1-1; D remains ambiguous. The CDR3 runs to 13 residues. V was cut by 10 bases and J by 1 base, with 13 bases left in between. Germline V gives CDR1 SGHVS, CDR2 FQNEAQ. The CDR3 is CANSPIRNTEAFF. In DNA, the CDR3 is TGTGCCAATAGCCCCATAAGGAACACTGAAGCTTTCTTT.

In regard to this clonotype: With a much larger clone just one base away, this may be a read error. The chain recombines TRBV28 with TRBJ1-5, with unresolved D. Germline loops: CDR1 MDHEN, CDR2 SYDVKM. Between the trimmed V and J ends, which lost 7 bases and 1 base, there was a span of 17 bases. This CDR3 has 16 amino acids. CDR3 loop: CASNFFRVGSNQPQHF. CDR3 bases: TGTGCCAGCAATTTTTTCCGAGTGGGCAGCAATCAGCCCCAGCATTTT. The complete variable domain, with remaining parts taken from reference TRBV28 and TRBJ1-5, reads DVKVTQSSRYLVKRTGEKVFLECVQDMDHENMFWYRQDPGLGLRLIYFSYDVKMKEKGDIPEGYSVSREKKERFSLILESASTNQTSMYLCASNFFRVGSNQPQHFGDGTRLSIL.

In its sample, this clonotype was seen many times. This chain uses TRBV20-1 with TRBJ1-5, with 7 nucleotides matching TRBD1. This CDR3 has 15 residues. Germline V gene lookup returns CDR1 DFQATT and CDR2 SNEGSKA (reference sequence). Trimming removed 6 bases from V and 5 bases from J; junction bases left unmatched: 13. The CDR3 loop reads CSAKTGTEVYQPQHF. The CDR3 region has the DNA TGCAGTGCAAAGACCGGGACAGAGGTCTATCAGCCCCAGCATTTT.

This clonotype was seen only a few times. The rearrangement joins TRBV11-3 to TRBJ2-5, with a tentative D call TRBD1 (5 bases). This CDR3 is built from 13 residues. Germline values: CDR1 SGHNT, CDR2 YENEEA. With 3 bases removed from V and 8 bases from J, the gap between germline ends came to 13 bases. CDR3 DNA: TGTGCCAGCAGCTTTCCAGGGCTGGAAACCCAGTACTTC. Its protein product is CASSFPGLETQYF. Looking up the rest from reference TRBV11-3 and TRBJ2-5 gives the full variable domain: EAGVVQSPRYKIIEKKQPVAFWCNPISGHNTLYWYLQNLGQGPELLIRYENEEAVDDSQLPKDRFSAERLKGVDSTLKIQPAELGDSAVYLCASSFPGLETQYFGPGTRLLVL.

This clonotype appeared once. The rearrangement links TRBV4-1 to TRBJ2-7; D is uncertain. V lost 4 bases and J lost 3, with 10 bases in between. The CDR3 loop spans 13 amino acids. Germline values: CDR1 MGHRA, CDR2 YSYEKL. Here the CDR3 reads CASSLTPGYEQYF. In nucleotides, the CDR3 is TGCGCCAGCAGCCTGACACCAGGCTACGAGCAGTACTTC.

Worth noting for this clonotype: A much larger clone differs from this one at a single base, so this may be a read error. V and J are TRBV10-3 and TRBJ2-3; no clear D. The ends were cut back, 4 bases at V and 2 bases at J, with 13 bases in the middle. The CDR3 covers 15 residues. CDR1 is ENHRY and CDR2 is SYGVKD in the germline V gene. The CDR3 sequence: CAISVSEPPTDTQYF. Here the CDR3 DNA reads TGTGCCATCAGTGTCAGCGAACCTCCCACAGATACGCAGTATTTT.

Concerning this clonotype: The germline gene is not matched at one end of the junction; a read error may be the cause. The CDR3 DNA follows: TGCAGCGTTGCTTCGACAGCTGGAAGCACCATATACTTT. This codes for CSVASTAGSTIYF. The rearrangement links TRBV29-1 to TRBJ1-3, with TRBD1 as a possible D gene (5 bases). The length of the CDR3 is 13 residues. The germline gives CDR1 SQVTM, CDR2 ANQGSEA.

The chain links TRBV30 to TRBJ1-1; a possible D gene is TRBD1 (5 bases). This CDR3 has 14 amino acids. V lost 3 bases and J lost 4, with 15 bases in between. Per the germline V gene, CDR1 is GTSNPN and CDR2 is SVGIG (reference sequence). CDR3: CAWSVRVGSTEAFF. CDR3 coding DNA: TGTGCCTGGAGCGTCAGGGTTGGTAGCACTGAAGCTTTCTTT.